The 27 T cell receptor beta chains listed next were all sequenced from one sample in a study of T cell responses to AZD1222 COVID-19 vaccine. The method was immunoSEQ multiplex PCR; TCRdb's version includes in-frame clones alone and lacks a portion of them. The sample records approximately 150,000 clones, approximately 95% being singletons. Sequences were derived from peripheral blood, sampled on day 0 of MenACWY control vaccination. The receptors were gathered from an adult in good health.

The chain has TRBV6-1 and TRBJ1-2, with a tentative D call TRBD1 (6 bases). The CDR3 consists of 15 residues. The V gene lost 1 base and the J gene lost 3 bases, with 12 bases spanning the gap. The V gene's germline CDR1 is MNHNS and CDR2 SASEGT. Here the CDR3 reads CASSEGGQSYYGYTF. The DNA for the CDR3 is TGTGCCAGCAGTGAAGGGGGGCAGTCGTACTATGGCTACACCTTC.

The chain links TRBV5-4 to TRBJ1-2; 12 bases match TRBD1. The trim removed 3 bases at V and 8 bases at J, leaving 5 bases unmatched. The CDR3 runs 14 residues. The germline gives CDR1 SGHNT, CDR2 YYREEE (reference sequence). CDR3 sequence: CASSSGTGGKGYTF. CDR3 nucleotides: TGTGCCAGCAGCTCCGGGACAGGGGGCAAGGGCTACACCTTC.

This clone is a singleton in its sample. The chain links TRBV4-2 to TRBJ2-5; D ambiguous. Germline CDR1 and CDR2: LGHNA and YNFKEQ. V was shortened by 1 base and J by 1 base, with 13 bases between the two germline ends. CDR3 length equals 16 residues. The CDR3 region has the DNA TGTGCCAGCAGCCAAGTAGGGCCCCCGGCCCAAGAGACCCAGTACTTC. Translated: CASSQVGPPAQETQYF.

CDR3 coding DNA: TGTGCCACCGAAGGTCCAGGGGCCACCGGGGAGCTGTTTTTT. It translates to CATEGPGATGELFF. This chain links TRBV24-1 with TRBJ2-2; tentative D call: TRBD1 (6 bases). Per the germline V gene, CDR1 is KGHDR and CDR2 is SFDVKD. Between the trimmed V and J ends, which lost 9 bases and 4 bases, there was a span of 14 bases. CDR3 length: 14 residues.

Turning to this clone: A much larger clone lies one base from this, so it may be a read error. This sequence joins TRBV11-2 and TRBJ1-3; no reliable D call. The germline V gene encodes CDR1 SGHAT and CDR2 FQNNGV. This CDR3 is built from 14 residues. V shed 3 bases and J shed 0 bases, with 6 bases lying between them. CDR3 bases: TGTGCCAGCAGCTTTGGGGACTCTGGAAACACCATATATTTT. Its translation is CASSFGDSGNTIYF.

This clone has more than one count but fewer than ten. This chain joins TRBV21-1 and TRBJ2-7; the D call of TRBD1 is as the table states it, not checked on the DNA. TRBV21-1 is a recognized pseudogene. The CDR3 is made up of 18 amino acids. For the CDR3, the DNA is TGTGCCAGCAGCGGCGGACAGGGCCCCTTTATACATACCTACGAGCAGTACTTC. Translating it yields CASSGGQGPFIHTYEQYF.

This chain joins TRBV2 and TRBJ2-1; no firm D call. Germline CDR1 SNHLY, CDR2 FYNNEI. V was clipped by 6 bases and J by 4 bases, with 7 bases between them. This CDR3 has 12 amino acids. The CDR3 sequence: CASRDTYNEQFF. CDR3 DNA: TGTGCCAGCAGAGACACTTACAATGAGCAGTTCTTC. The whole variable domain, filled in from reference TRBV2 and TRBJ2-1, reads EPEVTQTPSHQVTQMGQEVILRCVPISNHLYFYWYRQILGQKVEFLVSFYNNEISEKSEIFDDQFSVERPDGSNFTLKIRSTKLEDSAMYFCASRDTYNEQFFGPGTRLTVL.

V is TRBV5-8 and J is TRBJ2-5, with D possibly matching TRBD2 (5 bases). In germline, CDR1 is SGHTS, CDR2 YDEGEE. Deletions cut 9 bases from V and 5 bases from J, with 14 bases between. The CDR3 consists of 12 residues. In DNA form, the CDR3 reads TGTGCCACTGGGAGCAGTCTGGAGACCCAGTACTTC. Amino acid sequence: CATGSSLETQYF. Based on the CDR3 plus reference TRBV5-8 and TRBJ2-5, the full variable domain is EAGVTQSPTHLIKTRGQQATLRCSPISGHTSVYWYQQALGLGLQFLLWYDEGEERNRGNFPPRFSGRQFPNYSSELNVNALELEDSALYLCATGSSLETQYFGPGTRLLVL.

This chain links TRBV5-1 with TRBJ1-2; no reliable D call. The germline V and J ends were trimmed by 0 bases and 5 bases, with 8 bases remaining between them. The germline V gene encodes CDR1 SGHRS and CDR2 YFSETQ. The CDR3 loop spans 13 amino acids. Written as DNA, the CDR3 is TGCGCCAGCAGCTTGGATGTGGAATATGGCTACACCTTC. This codes for CASSLDVEYGYTF.

The chain is built from TRBV5-1 and TRBJ1-4; a possible D gene is TRBD1 (6 bases). Germline V gene lookup returns CDR1 SGHRS and CDR2 YFSETQ. V gave up 5 bases and J gave up 7 bases, with 12 bases separating them. This CDR3 has 13 amino acids. This CDR3 reads CASRRDTGEKLFF. The DNA for the CDR3 is TGCGCCAGCAGGAGGGACACCGGTGAAAAACTGTTTTTT.

The genes are TRBV10-3 and TRBJ1-1; unclear D gene. Germline V CDR1 and CDR2: ENHRY, SYGVKD. V gave up 0 bases and J gave up 7 bases, with 9 bases separating them. This CDR3 is built from 13 residues. Here the CDR3 reads CAISESRVGEAFF. As DNA, the CDR3 is TGTGCCATCAGTGAGTCGAGGGTGGGTGAAGCTTTCTTT.

V and J are TRBV5-4 and TRBJ2-3; D not certain. Trimming cost V 0 bases and J 0 bases, with 11 bases left between them. CDR1 and CDR2 (germline): SGHNT, YYREEE (reference sequence). The CDR3 runs to 16 residues. CDR3 in DNA: TGTGCCAGCAGCTTGGAGGCTGTAACTAGCACAGATACGCAGTATTTT. Its translation is CASSLEAVTSTDTQYF.

The chain combines TRBV2 with TRBJ1-5, with D tentatively TRBD1 (6 bases). The germline V and J ends were trimmed by 2 bases and 0 bases, with 8 bases remaining between them. CDR1 and CDR2 from the germline V gene are SNHLY and FYNNEI. The CDR3 length is 15 residues. CDR3 protein: CASSERGGSNQPQHF. CDR3 sequence (DNA): TGTGCCAGCAGTGAAAGGGGGGGTAGCAATCAGCCCCAGCATTTT.

The V call is TRBV27, the J call TRBJ1-2, with unresolved D. The germline gives CDR1 MNHEY, CDR2 SMNVEV (reference sequence). CDR3 size: 13 residues. V was trimmed by 5 bases and J by 7 bases, leaving 14 bases between them. The CDR3 region has the DNA TGTGCCAGCAGTCTAAAATCCGGTTCTGGCTACACCTTC. Translation: CASSLKSGSGYTF.

In DNA, the CDR3 is TGTGCCAGCAGCCCTAGCGGGATTCAAGAGACCCAGTACTTC. Translation gives CASSPSGIQETQYF. This chain links TRBV3-1 (or the pseudogene TRBV3-2) with TRBJ2-5; 9 bases align to TRBD2. CDR1 is LGHDT and CDR2 is YNNKEL in the germline V gene (reference sequence). With 4 bases clipped from V and 2 bases from J, the junction kept 2 bases outside the gene matches. The CDR3 length is 14 residues.

The V call is TRBV4-3, the J call TRBJ1-1; D is possibly TRBD1 (6 bases). The CDR3 runs to 15 residues. Germline CDR1 is LGHNA and CDR2 is YSLEER. Trimming removed 4 bases at V and 1 base at J, with 13 bases between. The CDR3 sequence is CASSLDQGPNTEAFF. The CDR3 DNA follows: TGCGCCAGCAGCCTAGATCAGGGGCCGAACACTGAAGCTTTCTTT.

This clone was seen a single time. The CDR3 spells CASSPQLEAFF. The DNA for the CDR3 is TGTGCCAGCTCACCACAGCTTGAAGCTTTCTTT. The chain carries TRBV18 and TRBJ1-1, with D uncertain. Germline V gene data show CDR1 as KGHSH and CDR2 as LQKENI. Trimming stripped 1 base from V and 7 bases from J, with 4 bases between. The CDR3 has 11 residues.

Only one count was recorded for this clone. The CDR3 DNA reads as TGTGCCAGCAGCGGGACTAGGGGTTACGAGCAGTACTTC. Residues: CASSGTRGYEQYF. The chain links TRBV13 to TRBJ2-7; 8 bases agree with TRBD2. The germline gives CDR1 PRHDT, CDR2 FYEKMQ (reference sequence). This CDR3 comprises 13 residues. Trimming removed 5 bases from V and 4 bases from J; junction bases left unmatched: 4. The variable domain in full, with the rest retrieved from reference TRBV13 and TRBJ2-7, is AAGVIQSPRHLIKEKRETATLKCYPIPRHDTVYWYQQGPGQDPQFLISFYEKMQSDKGSIPDRFSAQQFSDYHSELNMSSLELGDSALYFCASSGTRGYEQYFGPGTRLTVT.

This sequence joins TRBV6-2 or TRBV6-3 and TRBJ2-7, with a possible D match to TRBD2 (5 bases). Between the trimmed V and J ends, which lost 5 bases and 3 bases, there was a span of 29 bases. Germline V lookup: CDR1 MNHEY, CDR2 SVGEGT. The CDR3 totals 19 residues. This chain's CDR3 is CASSPQPIIAAGSLYEQYF. For the CDR3, the DNA is TGTGCCAGCAGTCCACAACCGATCATAGCCGCGGGTAGTCTCTACGAGCAGTACTTC.

The rearrangement joins TRBV4-1 to TRBJ2-1, with D perhaps TRBD1 or TRBD2 (5 bases each). V shed 0 bases and J shed 0 bases, with 9 bases lying between them. This CDR3 is 16 amino acids long. From germline, CDR1 is MGHRA and CDR2 YSYEKL. The CDR3 spells CASSQEGPISYNEQFF. CDR3 DNA sequence: TGCGCCAGCAGCCAAGAGGGACCAATCTCCTACAATGAGCAGTTCTTC.

This sequence joins TRBV28 and TRBJ1-2; D perhaps matches TRBD1 (5 bases). V gave up 7 bases and J gave up 3 bases, with 18 bases separating them. CDR1 and CDR2 (germline): MDHEN, SYDVKM. The CDR3 spans 15 residues. This chain's CDR3 is CASTRGGRVDYGYTF. CDR3 nucleotide sequence: TGTGCCAGCACCCGTGGGGGTAGAGTCGACTATGGCTACACCTTC.

This sequence joins TRBV5-6 and TRBJ2-1; the D gene is possibly TRBD2 (5 bases). This CDR3 region has 15 residues. Germline V lookup: CDR1 SGHDT, CDR2 YYEEEE. The V and J ends lost 4 bases and 7 bases respectively, with 18 bases between them. CDR3 residues: CASSVRVGVWNEQFF. CDR3 sequence (DNA): TGTGCCAGCAGCGTCCGGGTGGGAGTATGGAATGAGCAGTTCTTC.

V usage is TRBV18 and J usage is TRBJ2-6; D might be TRBD2 (5 bases). Germline CDR1 and CDR2: KGHSH and LQKENI. This CDR3 has 14 amino acids. The V gene lost 2 bases and the J gene lost 12 bases, with 14 bases spanning the gap. CDR3 sequence: CASSPAGFSPVLTF. CDR3 DNA: TGTGCCAGCTCACCAGCGGGTTTTAGCCCCGTCCTGACTTTC.

The CDR3 loop reads CASSLEAAYGYTF. DNA for the CDR3: TGTGCCAGCAGCTTGGAAGCCGCCTATGGCTACACCTTC. The chain couples TRBV5-5 to TRBJ1-2; no firm D call. Trimming removed 0 bases at V and 4 bases at J, with 7 bases between. In germline, CDR1 is SGHKS, CDR2 YYEKEE (reference sequence). The CDR3 totals 13 residues.

The chain combines TRBV11-2 with TRBJ2-1; D is possibly TRBD2 (5 bases). V lost 5 bases, J lost 8 bases, and 16 bases lay in between. The CDR3 sequence is 14 residues long. Germline CDR1 is SGHAT and CDR2 is FQNNGV. The CDR3 sequence is CASSPRTGMDEQFF. The CDR3 region has the DNA TGTGCCAGCAGCCCTCGGACGGGGATGGATGAGCAGTTCTTC.

This clone has a single count. J is TRBJ1-5 and V is TRBV5-1; TRBD1 is a possible D gene (6 bases). Looked up from germline, CDR1 is SGHRS and CDR2 is YFSETQ. The CDR3 covers 15 residues. Trimming shortened V by 0 bases and J by 2 bases, and 9 bases separated the two germline ends. CDR3 in DNA: TGCGCCAGCAGCTTGGATCCAGGGGGCAATCAGCCCCAGCATTTT. This codes for CASSLDPGGNQPQHF.

This rearrangement joins TRBV7-7 to TRBJ2-3; TRBD1 matches at 7 bases. This CDR3 contains 14 residues. CDR1 is SSHAT, CDR2 FNYEAQ, per germline (reference sequence). V lost 5 bases and J lost 5; bases outside the gene matches: 7. CDR3 nucleotides: TGTGCCAGCAGCCCCGACAGGGATGGAGATACGCAGTATTTT. This gives the protein CASSPDRDGDTQYF.